These 12 T cell receptor beta chains share one sample of origin, sequenced in a study of blood T cell repertoires in COVID-19. Generated by immunoSEQ multiplex PCR, the TCRdb table keeps only in-frame clones and is missing some. The sample lists about 360,000 clones; 70% to 90% were seen once. The sample comprised peripheral blood. The receptors here all came from a woman between 55 and 75 years old with COVID-19, enrolled during active disease.

The chain has TRBV4-1 and TRBJ2-2; TRBD2 aligns across 13 bases. CDR1 and CDR2 (germline): MGHRA, YSYEKL. With 4 bases clipped from V and 5 bases from J, the junction kept 16 bases outside the gene matches. CDR3 size: 20 residues. The CDR3 bases are TGCGCCAGCAGCCGAGCCGCCGGGACTAGCGGGGCTCCGGGAACCGGGGAGCTGTTTTTT. It translates to CASSRAAGTSGAPGTGELFF.

This clone was recorded only once. The chain uses TRBV7-3 and TRBJ1-6, with 7 bases matching TRBD1. The V gene end was trimmed by 4 bases and the J gene end by 7 bases; junction bases not matched to a gene: 7. The CDR3 loop spans 15 amino acids. The germline V gene encodes CDR1 SGHTA and CDR2 FQGTGA. The CDR3 DNA is TGTGCCAGCAGCTGGACCGGGACAGAAAATTCACCCCTCCACTTT. Amino acids: CASSWTGTENSPLHF.

This clone was recorded only once. The chain has TRBV10-3 and TRBJ1-2, with 9 bases identical to TRBD1. The germline V gene has CDR1 ENHRY and CDR2 SYGVKD. The CDR3 length is 13 residues. V lost 7 bases and J lost 6; bases outside the gene matches: 6. CDR3 coding DNA: TGTGCCATCACCATGGGACAGGGAGATGGCTACACCTTC. Its protein product is CAITMGQGDGYTF.

The chain has TRBV4-1 and TRBJ1-2; D unresolved. The CDR3 loop spans 14 amino acids. V lost 1 base and J lost 4, with 10 bases in between. Germline V gene data show CDR1 as MGHRA and CDR2 as YSYEKL. CDR3 protein: CASSQGSGIYGYTF. DNA for the CDR3: TGCGCCAGCAGCCAAGGGTCGGGTATCTATGGCTACACCTTC.

This clone appeared a few times. The J gene is TRBJ1-2, the V gene TRBV7-9, with a weak D call TRBD1 (5 bases). V was trimmed by 1 base and J by 4 bases, leaving 10 bases between them. Germline CDR1 and CDR2: SEHNR and FQNEAQ (reference sequence). CDR3 length: 14 residues. In DNA, the CDR3 is TGTGCCAGCAGCTTAGAACAGGCTCTCTATGGCTACACCTTC. Translation: CASSLEQALYGYTF.

This clone was seen a handful of times. The CDR3 reads CASSLAWSYGYTF. The CDR3 DNA reads TGTGCCAGCAGCTTAGCTTGGAGCTATGGCTACACCTTC. The V call is TRBV11-2, the J call TRBJ1-2; D call uncertain. The CDR3 totals 13 residues. The V gene lost 1 base and the J gene lost 4 bases, with 7 bases spanning the gap. The germline V gene encodes CDR1 SGHAT and CDR2 FQNNGV.

The chain links TRBV15 to TRBJ2-5; 8 bases line up with TRBD1. The CDR3 spans 15 residues. CDR1 and CDR2 from the germline V gene are LNHNV and YYDKDF (reference sequence). With 5 bases clipped from V and 5 bases from J, the junction kept 10 bases outside the gene matches. In nucleotides, the CDR3 is TGTGCCACCAGCTGGGACAGGAGGAGTTTGGAGACCCAGTACTTC. Its translation is CATSWDRRSLETQYF.

This clone was counted a single time. The chain is built from TRBV11-2 and TRBJ2-1; TRBD2 matches at 12 bases. The germline V gene encodes CDR1 SGHAT and CDR2 FQNNGV. There are 18 residues in the CDR3. V dropped 1 base and J dropped 8; count of bases not matched to a gene: 12. Here the CDR3 reads CASSLVLTLAGGPYEQFF. CDR3 in DNA: TGTGCCAGCAGCTTAGTCCTTACTCTAGCGGGGGGGCCGTATGAGCAGTTCTTC.

The rearrangement joins TRBV27 to TRBJ1-6; maybe TRBD1 (6 bases). The germline V gene has CDR1 MNHEY and CDR2 SMNVEV (reference sequence). The CDR3 covers 14 residues. Deletions cut 0 bases from V and 10 bases from J, with 10 bases between. This CDR3 reads CASSLSGGRSPLHF. The CDR3 DNA reads as TGTGCCAGCAGTTTATCAGGGGGAAGATCACCCCTCCACTTT.

The V call is TRBV6-1, the J call TRBJ1-5; D might be TRBD1 (5 bases). Trimming took 2 bases from V and 2 from J, leaving 16 bases between them. The germline gives CDR1 MNHNS, CDR2 SASEGT. The CDR3 runs to 17 residues. In DNA form, the CDR3 reads TGTGCCAGCAGTGAATATGGGGCGACGGCGGGCAATCAGCCCCAGCATTTT. As protein: CASSEYGATAGNQPQHF.

This chain links TRBV5-4 with TRBJ2-3; 7 bases agree with TRBD2. CDR1 is SGHNT and CDR2 is YYREEE in the germline V gene (reference sequence). V lost 2 bases, J lost 3 bases, and 9 bases stayed unmatched. The CDR3 is made up of 16 amino acids. The CDR3 sequence: CASSLSGGGATDTQYF. DNA of the CDR3: TGTGCCAGCAGCTTAAGCGGCGGGGGTGCAACAGATACGCAGTATTTT.

The V call is TRBV4-1, the J call TRBJ2-1, with D uncertain. This CDR3 contains 16 residues. Germline CDR1 is MGHRA and CDR2 is YSYEKL. V was pared by 0 bases and J by 5 bases, with 14 bases between. Here the CDR3 reads CASSQEETPPNNEQFF. Written as DNA, the CDR3 is TGCGCCAGCAGCCAAGAGGAGACTCCCCCCAACAATGAGCAGTTCTTC.